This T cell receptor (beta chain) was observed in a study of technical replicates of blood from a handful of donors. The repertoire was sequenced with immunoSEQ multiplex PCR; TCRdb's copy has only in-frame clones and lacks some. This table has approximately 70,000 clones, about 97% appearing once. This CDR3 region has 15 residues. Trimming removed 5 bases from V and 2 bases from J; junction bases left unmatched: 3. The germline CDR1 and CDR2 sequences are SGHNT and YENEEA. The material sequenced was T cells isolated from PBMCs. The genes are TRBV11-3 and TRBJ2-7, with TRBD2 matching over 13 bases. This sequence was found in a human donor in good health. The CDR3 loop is CASSELAGGPYEQYF. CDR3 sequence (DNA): TGTGCCAGCAGCGAACTAGCGGGAGGGCCCTACGAGCAGTACTTC.